The next 27 T cell receptor beta chains were all read from a single sample in a study of T-cell memory formation after mild COVID-19. TCRdb called the 5' RACE reads again in MiXCR, with one record for every CDR3 protein. The sample has about 320,000 distinct CDR3 sequences, over 11% seen once; the top ten hold roughly a fifth. Sequenced material: PBMCs or a T cell subset sorted from them (not recorded which). Receptors were obtained from a man between 18 and 35 years old who had mild COVID-19 (a few samples of this study predate the infection). Cell type and time point are not known.

This clonotype has more than one count but fewer than ten. The chain combines TRBV4-3 with TRBJ2-3; 13 positions match TRBD2. The CDR3 spans 16 residues. V lost 4 bases and J lost 2; bases outside the gene matches: 3. Germline-derived CDR1 and CDR2 are LGHNA and YSLEER. The CDR3, as DNA: TGCGCCAGCAGCCTGGGACTAGCGGGAATCACAGATACGCAGTATTTT. Residues: CASSLGLAGITDTQYF.

This rearrangement joins TRBV7-2 to TRBJ1-3; D uncertain. The germline V gene encodes CDR1 SGHTA and CDR2 FQGNSA. V gave up 4 bases and J gave up 3 bases, with 10 bases separating them. This CDR3 contains 14 residues. DNA of the CDR3: TGTGCCAGCAGCTCCGCCTACGGTGGAAACACCATATATTTT. Translating gives CASSSAYGGNTIYF. The complete variable domain, with remaining parts taken from reference TRBV7-2 and TRBJ1-3, reads GAGVSQSPSNKVTEKGKDVELRCDPISGHTALYWYRQSLGQGLEFLIYFQGNSAPDKSGLPSDRFSAERTGGSVSTLTIQRTQQEDSAVYLCASSSAYGGNTIYFGEGSWLTVV.

This clonotype came up a few times. This sequence joins TRBV7-9 and TRBJ2-3; weak D call: TRBD2 (5 bases). Trimming shortened V by 1 base and J by 4 bases, and 9 bases separated the two germline ends. This CDR3 comprises 14 residues. CDR1 is SEHNR and CDR2 is FQNEAQ in the germline V gene (reference sequence). The CDR3 loop is CASSLEAGADTQYF. Here the CDR3 DNA reads TGTGCCAGCAGCTTAGAGGCCGGGGCAGATACGCAGTATTTT.

J is TRBJ2-7 and V is TRBV6-5; possibly TRBD1 for D (6 bases). Germline V lookup: CDR1 MNHEY, CDR2 SVGAGI. CDR3 length: 12 residues. Trimming removed 6 bases from V and 7 bases from J, with 13 bases in between. CDR3 amino acids: CASSQGPWEQYF. As DNA, the CDR3 is TGTGCCAGCAGCCAGGGGCCGTGGGAGCAGTACTTC.

The chain uses TRBV10-2 and TRBJ2-3; D call uncertain. Trimming removed 6 bases from V and 1 base from J, with 8 bases in between. Germline V CDR1 and CDR2: WSHSY, SAAADI. CDR3 length: 13 residues. The CDR3, as DNA: TGCGCCAGCAGGGTGCGAGGCACAGATACGCAGTATTTT. This codes for CASRVRGTDTQYF.

This clonotype was counted between two and nine times. The chain uses TRBV2 and TRBJ2-1; D possibly uses TRBD1 or TRBD2 (5 bases each). Germline CDR1 SNHLY, CDR2 FYNNEI. Trimming removed 8 bases at V and 1 base at J, with 12 bases between. The CDR3 is 14 residues long. The CDR3 spells CASYRGTSYNEQFF. The CDR3 nucleotides are TGTGCCAGCTACAGAGGGACGTCCTACAATGAGCAGTTCTTC.

The V and J genes are TRBV4-1 and TRBJ2-5; no clear D. The germline V gene has CDR1 MGHRA and CDR2 YSYEKL. Trimming stripped 1 base from V and 5 bases from J, with 8 bases between. The CDR3 totals 13 residues. The CDR3 here is CASSQAETETQYF. The CDR3, as DNA: TGCGCCAGCAGCCAAGCCGAAACGGAGACCCAGTACTTC.

The J gene is TRBJ2-5, the V gene TRBV29-1; 8 positions agree with TRBD1. CDR1 is SQVTM, CDR2 ANQGSEA, per germline. After removal of 7 bases from V and 1 base from J, the junction contained 5 bases not matched to a gene. The CDR3 consists of 13 residues. The CDR3 nucleotides read TGCAGCGCGCCCCAGGGGGCCCAAGAGACCCAGTACTTC. It is translated as CSAPQGAQETQYF.

This clonotype was picked up many times. CDR3 region: CASSETGDFPRGSYEQYF. DNA for the CDR3: TGCGCCAGCAGTGAGACGGGGGACTTTCCTAGGGGTTCCTACGAGCAGTACTTC. The chain recombines TRBV10-1 with TRBJ2-7, with D perhaps matching TRBD2 (6 bases). Germline V gene lookup returns CDR1 WNHNN and CDR2 SYGVQD (reference sequence). The CDR3 sequence is 18 residues long. With 2 bases removed from V and 1 base from J, the gap between germline ends came to 21 bases.

By its share, this clonotype is medium-sized. The chain recombines TRBV9 with TRBJ2-1, with 7 positions matching TRBD1. The germline CDR1 and CDR2 sequences are SGDLS and YYNGEE. The CDR3 extends over 14 amino acids. Trimming removed 0 bases from V and 7 bases from J; junction bases left unmatched: 4. CDR3 in amino acids: CASSVGTGRNEQFF. The CDR3 DNA reads TGTGCCAGCAGCGTAGGGACAGGAAGGAATGAGCAGTTCTTC.

This clonotype has more than one count but fewer than ten. The chain carries TRBV7-9 and TRBJ1-2; no reliable D call. The germline V gene encodes CDR1 SEHNR and CDR2 FQNEAQ (reference sequence). The CDR3 runs 13 residues. Trimming took off 0 bases at V and 5 bases at J, with 7 bases between the two ends. The CDR3 DNA is TGTGCCAGCAGCTTAGCGCAGGAATATGGCTACACCTTC. Its protein product is CASSLAQEYGYTF.

This clonotype was picked up many times. This chain connects TRBV27 to TRBJ1-2; D is uncertain. Per the germline V gene, CDR1 is MNHEY and CDR2 is SMNVEV (reference sequence). V was trimmed by 5 bases and J by 3 bases, leaving 7 bases between them. This CDR3 region has 12 residues. The CDR3 sequence is CASSDRYYGYTF. As DNA, the CDR3 is TGTGCCAGCAGTGACCGCTACTATGGCTACACCTTC.

This clonotype was counted many times. This chain joins TRBV11-2 and TRBJ1-6; no definite D call. V was pared by 5 bases and J by 14 bases, with 25 bases between. Looked up from germline, CDR1 is SGHAT and CDR2 is FQNNGV. The CDR3 contains 16 residues. The CDR3 region is CASSPQALRVTEALHF. CDR3 nucleotide sequence: TGTGCCAGCAGCCCTCAGGCCTTAAGGGTAACGGAGGCCCTCCACTTT. The whole variable domain, filled in from reference TRBV11-2 and TRBJ1-6, reads EAGVAQSPRYKIIEKRQSVAFWCNPISGHATLYWYQQILGQGPKLLIQFQNNGVVDDSQLPKDRFSAERLKGVDSTLKIQPAKLEDSAVYLCASSPQALRVTEALHFGNGTRLTVT.

This clonotype was observed a handful of times. The chain joins TRBV12-3 or TRBV12-4 to TRBJ2-1, with unresolved D. The CDR3 runs to 14 residues. Deletions cut 5 bases from V and 3 bases from J, with 11 bases between. The CDR3 nucleotides read TGTGCCAGCAGTCACGTGGGTGGCTACAATGAGCAGTTCTTC. Its protein is CASSHVGGYNEQFF.

This clonotype was seen only a few times. The CDR3, as DNA: TGTGCCAGCACGCAACCGGTTTCAGACAGGTCTCTGGGAAACACCATATATTTT. Its translation: CASTQPVSDRSLGNTIYF. The chain links TRBV12-3 or TRBV12-4 to TRBJ1-3; D may be TRBD1 (6 bases). V lost 7 bases and J 4 bases, leaving 26 bases between the germline ends. CDR3 size: 18 residues.

This clonotype was seen a handful of times. The V and J genes are TRBV10-2 and TRBJ2-4; a weak D match, TRBD2 (5 bases). The CDR3 contains 15 residues. Germline V lookup: CDR1 WSHSY, CDR2 SAAADI. V lost 2 bases, J lost 6 bases, and 14 bases lay in between. Here the CDR3 reads CASSEVPRAGNIQYF. CDR3 DNA sequence: TGCGCCAGCAGTGAGGTTCCTAGGGCGGGAAACATTCAGTACTTC.

The chain couples TRBV10-3 to TRBJ2-2; D is uncertain. Germline CDR1 reads ENHRY; CDR2 reads SYGVKD. Trimming took off 0 bases at V and 5 bases at J, with 7 bases between the two ends. The CDR3 sequence is 14 residues long. CDR3 region: CAISESHTTGELFF. As DNA, the CDR3 is TGTGCCATCAGTGAGTCCCACACTACCGGGGAGCTGTTTTTT.

This clonotype was counted between two and nine times. The chain is built from TRBV29-1 and TRBJ2-2; 8 nucleotides match TRBD2. V was clipped by 5 bases and J by 3 bases; unmatched bases: 8. The CDR3 length is 15 residues. Germline V gene sequence: CDR1 SQVTM, CDR2 ANQGSEA. The CDR3 loop reads CSVYRGGRYTGELFF. The DNA for the CDR3 is TGCAGCGTTTACCGGGGGGGCCGGTACACCGGGGAGCTGTTTTTT.

This clonotype was picked up many times. The chain combines TRBV7-6 with TRBJ2-1; the D call may be TRBD1 or TRBD2 (5 bases each). This CDR3 spans 13 amino acids. Germline loops: CDR1 SGHVS, CDR2 FNYEAQ. V was trimmed by 1 base and J by 12 bases, leaving 13 bases between them. The CDR3 loop reads CASSLGRAGPQFF. CDR3 DNA: TGTGCCAGCAGCTTAGGGCGGGCAGGGCCGCAGTTCTTC.

Concerning this clonotype itself: The junction does not match germline at one end; this may be a read error. The J gene is TRBJ2-1, the V gene TRBV2; the match to TRBD1 covers 7 bases. Germline V lookup: CDR1 SNHLY, CDR2 FYNNEI. The CDR3 sequence is 11 residues long. The CDR3 coding sequence is TGTGCCAGCAGTACCGGACAGGATTCCATCTTC. As protein: CASSTGQDSIF.

This clonotype occurred many times. This rearrangement joins TRBV7-2 to TRBJ2-5, with D maybe TRBD1 (6 bases). Trimming removed 2 bases from V and 2 bases from J, with 21 bases in between. This CDR3 region has 18 residues. CDR1 and CDR2 from the germline V gene are SGHTA and FQGNSA. DNA for the CDR3: TGTGCCAGCAGCTTACCCAGGTTCAGGGACAACACGCAAGAGACCCAGTACTTC. Its translation is CASSLPRFRDNTQETQYF.

This clonotype was observed a few times. CDR3 loop: CSARGRTGGSNSPLHF. The CDR3 coding sequence is TGCAGTGCTAGAGGGAGGACAGGGGGGTCAAATTCACCCCTCCACTTT. This chain links TRBV20-1 with TRBJ1-6, with 10 bases that match TRBD1. CDR3 length: 16 amino acids. The ends lost 1 base at V and 7 bases at J; junction bases unmatched: 7. CDR1 and CDR2 from the germline V gene are DFQATT and SNEGSKA (reference sequence).

CDR3 sequence reads: CASAAGQGTQPQHF. The CDR3 DNA is TGTGCTAGTGCTGCCGGACAGGGGACTCAGCCCCAGCATTTT. The chain carries TRBV12-5 and TRBJ1-5; TRBD1 matches 9 bases. This CDR3 contains 14 residues. J gave up 6 bases and V 7 bases, and 7 bases lay outside the gene matches. Germline V gene data show CDR1 as LGHNT and CDR2 as FRNRAP.

The V call is TRBV11-2, the J call TRBJ2-7; D might be TRBD2 (5 bases). V lost 1 base to trimming and J lost 4 bases, with 8 bases between them. Germline CDR1 is SGHAT and CDR2 is FQNNGV. There are 13 residues in the CDR3. CDR3 protein: CASSLGGIYEQYV. CDR3 nucleotides: TGTGCCAGCAGCTTAGGAGGGATTTACGAGCAGTACGTC.

There are a few counts of this clonotype. This chain uses TRBV5-8 with TRBJ2-1, with a weak D call TRBD1 (6 bases). The CDR3 runs to 15 residues. Germline CDR1 and CDR2: SGHTS and YDEGEE. V lost 1 base, J lost 3 bases, and 11 bases lay in between. The CDR3 protein is CASSLWQGLYNEQFF. CDR3 sequence (DNA): TGTGCCAGCAGCTTGTGGCAGGGGCTCTACAATGAGCAGTTCTTC.

This chain connects TRBV18 to TRBJ2-1, with D perhaps assigned TRBD1 or TRBD2 (6 bases each). V was trimmed by 0 bases and J by 7 bases, leaving 13 bases between them. CDR1 and CDR2 (germline): KGHSH, LQKENI. The CDR3 length is 15 residues. The CDR3 region is CASSPPGGALNEQFF. CDR3 bases: TGTGCCAGCTCACCACCCGGGGGCGCCTTGAATGAGCAGTTCTTC.

There are a few counts of this clonotype. V usage is TRBV11-2 and J usage is TRBJ2-7, with no clear D. This CDR3 spans 14 amino acids. V lost 5 bases, J lost 3 bases, and 14 bases lay in between. Per the germline V gene, CDR1 is SGHAT and CDR2 is FQNNGV. CDR3 coding DNA: TGTGCCAGCAGCCGTCTTGGCCGTGACTACGAGCAGTACTTC. It codes for CASSRLGRDYEQYF.